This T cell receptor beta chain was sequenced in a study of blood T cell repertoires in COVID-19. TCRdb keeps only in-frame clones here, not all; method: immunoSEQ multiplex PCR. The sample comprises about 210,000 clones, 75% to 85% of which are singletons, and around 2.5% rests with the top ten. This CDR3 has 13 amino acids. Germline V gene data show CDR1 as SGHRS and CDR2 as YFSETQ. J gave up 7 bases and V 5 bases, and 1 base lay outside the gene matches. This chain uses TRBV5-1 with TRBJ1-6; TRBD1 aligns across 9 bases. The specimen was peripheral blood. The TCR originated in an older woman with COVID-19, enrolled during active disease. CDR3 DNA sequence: TGCGCCAGCAGGACAGGGGGGAATTCACCCCTCCACTTT. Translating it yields CASRTGGNSPLHF.